The entry below gives a single TCR beta chain sequence along with its context. The record originates from a study of blood T cell repertoires in COVID-19. Study summary: The origin of the acute and convalescent COVID-19 samples was the United States, Italy and Spain. T cells, B-cell-depleted T cells, or PBMCs provided the cDNA or gDNA that served as material.

Here immunoSEQ multiplex PCR was the method, and the copy in TCRdb shows in-frame clones only, minus some. The table shows around 150,000 clones, with 85% to 90% occurring only once. Germline V lookup: CDR1 SGHVS, CDR2 FNYEAQ. This CDR3 is built from 17 residues. V lost 1 base and J lost 0; bases outside the gene matches: 5. Sequencing was done on a sample of peripheral blood. The chain links TRBV7-6 to TRBJ2-7, with 11 bases fitting TRBD2. This sequence was found in a woman aged 55-69 years with active COVID-19. CDR3 region: CASSLGSGTSGSYEQYF. As DNA, the CDR3 is TGTGCCAGCAGCTTAGGCTCCGGGACTAGCGGCTCCTACGAGCAGTACTTC. The variable domain in full, with the rest retrieved from reference TRBV7-6 and TRBJ2-7, is GAGVSQSPRYKVTKRGQDVALRCDPISGHVSLYWYRQALGQGPEFLTYFNYEAQQDKSGLPNDRFSAERPEGSISTLTIQRTEQRDSAMYRCASSLGSGTSGSYEQYFGPGTRLTVT.